This T cell receptor beta chain was captured by sequencing in a study of blood T cell repertoires in COVID-19. This CDR3 region has 12 residues. V gave up 1 base and J gave up 11 bases, with 11 bases separating them. Data came from immunoSEQ multiplex PCR; TCRdb stores just in-frame clones and leaves some out. The sample includes approximately 290,000 clones, 90% of them seen just once. This sequence was found in a woman between 18 and 30 years old with acute COVID-19. This chain connects TRBV12-3 or TRBV12-4 to TRBJ1-1; no clear D gene. The sequenced sample was PBMCs or T cells enriched from blood (not recorded which). CDR3 sequence reads: CASSLDVGVAFF. CDR3 coding DNA: TGTGCCAGCAGTTTAGACGTGGGAGTTGCTTTCTTT.